Following are 20 T cell receptor beta chains from one sample sequenced in a study of early T cells in non-severe SARS-CoV-2 infection. TCRdb independently ran MiXCR on the 5' RACE reads; one entry per CDR3 protein. The repertoire holds tens of thousands of distinct CDR3 sequences, roughly 6.2% seen once, with around 12% in the top ten. The sequenced sample was whole blood. The receptors originated from an adult who was a healthcare worker with PCR-confirmed SARS-CoV-2 infection or an uninfected control (not recorded which).

This clonotype appeared a few times. The chain's CDR3 is CASSSSWNTGELFF. Written as DNA, the CDR3 is TGTGCCAGCAGCTCCAGCTGGAATACCGGGGAGCTGTTTTTT. This chain uses TRBV11-2 with TRBJ2-2; D is ambiguous. This CDR3 region has 14 residues. Germline values: CDR1 SGHAT, CDR2 FQNNGV. V was cut by 4 bases and J by 5 bases, with 11 bases left in between.

This chain links TRBV7-6 with TRBJ2-7; 9 bases match TRBD1. Per the germline V gene, CDR1 is SGHVS and CDR2 is FNYEAQ. The CDR3 totals 15 residues. V was clipped by 5 bases and J by 1 base; unmatched bases: 6. The CDR3 region is CASSDGTGQSYEQYF. The CDR3 DNA reads TGTGCCAGCAGCGACGGGACAGGGCAATCCTACGAGCAGTACTTC.

This clonotype was picked up a small number of times. The genes are TRBV6-1 and TRBJ1-5, with D hard to call. This CDR3 is 13 amino acids long. CDR1 MNHNS and CDR2 SASEGT come from the germline V gene. V lost 3 bases, J lost 6 bases, and 9 bases lay in between. The DNA of the CDR3 is TGTGCCAGCAGTGAGCTAGAATTTCAGCCCCAGCATTTT. As protein: CASSELEFQPQHF.

The rearrangement uses TRBV12-5 and TRBJ1-5; 8 nucleotides agree with TRBD1. Germline trimming cut 5 bases from V and 3 bases from J; bases unmatched to any gene: 9. The CDR3 loop spans 16 amino acids. CDR1 LGHNT and CDR2 FRNRAP come from the germline V gene. The CDR3 region is CASGPEGTGFNQPQHF. DNA of the CDR3: TGTGCTAGTGGTCCGGAGGGGACAGGCTTCAATCAGCCCCAGCATTTT.

This clonotype was seen a few times. The genes are TRBV6-6 and TRBJ1-3, with D possibly TRBD1 on 6 matching bases. Germline CDR1 reads MNHNY; CDR2 reads SVGAGI (reference sequence). The CDR3 runs 15 residues. The V end lost 5 bases, the J end lost 9 bases, and 20 bases lay between the germline ends. In DNA form, the CDR3 reads TGTGCCAGCAGTCCCACTCGGGACATTCTAGGCACCATATATTTT. It codes for CASSPTRDILGTIYF.

In its sample, this clonotype was seen many times. The CDR3 is CASSQERQGGTNEKLFF. The CDR3 region has the DNA TGCGCCAGCAGCCAAGAACGACAGGGGGGCACTAATGAAAAACTGTTTTTT. The chain is built from TRBV4-1 and TRBJ1-4, with 9 bases identical to TRBD1. V lost 0 bases and J lost 2; bases outside the gene matches: 4. Germline CDR1 MGHRA, CDR2 YSYEKL. The CDR3 sequence is 17 residues long.

V usage is TRBV4-2 and J usage is TRBJ2-7; D may be TRBD1 (6 bases). With 2 bases removed from V and 2 bases from J, the gap between germline ends came to 19 bases. Germline assignment: CDR1 LGHNA and CDR2 YNFKEQ. This CDR3 has 17 amino acids. The CDR3 protein is CASSQNTDRSFAYEQYF. The CDR3 nucleotides are TGTGCCAGCAGCCAAAACACGGACAGAAGCTTCGCCTACGAGCAGTACTTC.

This rearrangement joins TRBV7-9 to TRBJ2-1; 15 bases map to TRBD2. The trim removed 5 bases at V and 7 bases at J, leaving 3 bases unmatched. This CDR3 is built from 15 residues. The germline V gene encodes CDR1 SEHNR and CDR2 FQNEAQ (reference sequence). The CDR3 coding sequence is TGTGCCAGCAGCCAGGGGACTAGCGGGGGGAATGAGCAGTTCTTC. This sequence encodes CASSQGTSGGNEQFF.

The chain recombines TRBV10-3 with TRBJ2-3; D not certain. This CDR3 region has 13 residues. V shed 0 bases and J shed 5 bases, with 6 bases lying between them. Germline V gives CDR1 ENHRY, CDR2 SYGVKD. The CDR3 DNA reads as TGTGCCATCAGTGAGTCTTTGATAGATACGCAGTATTTT. Amino acid sequence: CAISESLIDTQYF.

This clonotype was seen at least ten times. This chain links TRBV12-3 or TRBV12-4 with TRBJ2-3; tentatively, D is TRBD1 or TRBD2 (5 bases each). The CDR3 length is 13 residues. V lost 2 bases to trimming and J lost 6 bases, with 9 bases between them. Here the CDR3 DNA reads TGTGCCAGCAGTTTACCTGAGGGGGATACGCAGTATTTT. Its protein is CASSLPEGDTQYF.

The V gene is TRBV30, the J gene TRBJ1-1, with D maybe TRBD1 (6 bases). The germline gives CDR1 GTSNPN, CDR2 SVGIG (reference sequence). Trimming took off 4 bases at V and 0 bases at J, with 18 bases between the two ends. This CDR3 has 16 amino acids. The CDR3 here is CAWTRGLTGMNTEAFF. The CDR3 DNA reads as TGTGCCTGGACCAGGGGATTAACAGGGATGAACACTGAAGCTTTCTTT.

This clonotype was found many times. The chain recombines TRBV29-1 with TRBJ2-2; D is tentatively TRBD1 or TRBD2 (5 bases each). Trimming took 7 bases from V and 6 from J, leaving 15 bases between them. In germline, CDR1 is SQVTM, CDR2 ANQGSEA. This CDR3 is 13 amino acids long. CDR3 DNA sequence: TGCAGCGCGGGGACGTCCGTCGCCGGGGAGCTGTTTTTT. Translating gives CSAGTSVAGELFF.

This clonotype was observed at least ten times. CDR3 sequence: CASRRVTGPGYEQYF. CDR3 coding DNA: TGCGCCAGCAGAAGAGTAACGGGACCGGGCTACGAGCAGTACTTC. The chain couples TRBV5-1 to TRBJ2-7; D is perhaps TRBD1 or TRBD2 (5 bases each). This CDR3 region has 15 residues. From germline, CDR1 is SGHRS and CDR2 YFSETQ. Trimming cost V 5 bases and J 3 bases, with 18 bases left between them.

V gene TRBV6-1 combines with J gene TRBJ2-5; no reliable D call. Germline V gene lookup returns CDR1 MNHNS and CDR2 SASEGT. Trimming stripped 7 bases from V and 3 bases from J, with 9 bases between. The CDR3 is made up of 12 amino acids. The CDR3 nucleotides are TGTGCCAGCACTAGTGGGGAAGAGACCCAGTACTTC. Amino acids: CASTSGEETQYF.

This clonotype has a count of ten or more. This chain connects TRBV5-4 to TRBJ1-1, with a weak D call TRBD1 (5 bases). The V end lost 0 bases, the J end lost 5 bases, and 14 bases lay between the germline ends. The germline V gene encodes CDR1 SGHNT and CDR2 YYREEE (reference sequence). This CDR3 has 15 amino acids. CDR3 in DNA: TGTGCCAGCAGCTTGGGAGGGACCAGCGGGACTGAAGCTTTCTTT. It codes for CASSLGGTSGTEAFF. Combining the CDR3 with reference TRBV5-4 and TRBJ1-1 gives the whole variable domain ETGVTQSPTHLIKTRGQQVTLRCSSQSGHNTVSWYQQALGQGPQFIFQYYREEENGRGNFPPRFSGLQFPNYSSELNVNALELDDSALYLCASSLGGTSGTEAFFGQGTRLTVV.

This sequence joins TRBV3-1 and TRBJ2-7; no reliable D call. In germline, CDR1 is LGHDT, CDR2 YNNKEL (reference sequence). The CDR3 consists of 13 residues. Trimming stripped 0 bases from V and 3 bases from J, with 6 bases between. The CDR3 spells CASSQDIDYEQYF. For the CDR3, the DNA is TGTGCCAGCAGCCAAGACATCGACTACGAGCAGTACTTC.

The table lists this clonotype with a few counts. The gene calls are TRBV29-1 and TRBJ2-7; D is possibly TRBD1 (5 bases). CDR3 length: 11 residues. CDR1 and CDR2 (germline): SQVTM, ANQGSEA. V was clipped by 6 bases and J by 3 bases, with 9 bases between them. CDR3 amino acids: CSVADSYEQYF. CDR3 bases: TGCAGCGTCGCCGACAGCTACGAGCAGTACTTC.

This clonotype turned up a few times. V usage is TRBV20-1 and J usage is TRBJ1-1; D is possibly TRBD1 (5 bases). Germline CDR1 reads DFQATT; CDR2 reads SNEGSKA (reference sequence). The CDR3 has 17 residues. V dropped 0 bases and J dropped 0 bases, with 17 bases sitting between them. The CDR3 region has the DNA TGCAGTGCTAGAGATCAAGTAGTTAGGGGCTTGAACACTGAAGCTTTCTTT. This codes for CSARDQVVRGLNTEAFF.

In its sample, this clonotype was seen many times. The genes are TRBV6-1 and TRBJ2-3; D is unclear. Germline CDR1 reads MNHNS; CDR2 reads SASEGT. This CDR3 spans 14 amino acids. V lost 4 bases, J lost 1 base, and 9 bases lay in between. The CDR3 DNA is TGTGCCAGCAGTGCGGCAGCTGGCACAGATACGCAGTATTTT. This codes for CASSAAAGTDTQYF.

This clonotype is classed as medium-sized. The chain employs TRBV7-6 and TRBJ2-1, with D unclear. V was shortened by 5 bases and J by 6 bases, with 17 bases between the two germline ends. In germline, CDR1 is SGHVS, CDR2 FNYEAQ. This CDR3 spans 15 amino acids. The CDR3 loop reads CASSKGWGGGNEQFF. CDR3 bases: TGTGCCAGCAGCAAGGGTTGGGGTGGCGGCAATGAGCAGTTCTTC.